Below, 13 T cell receptor beta chains from the same sample are listed, as sequenced in a study of early T cells in non-severe SARS-CoV-2 infection. TCRdb passed the 5' RACE reads through MiXCR, listing each CDR3 protein once. The table has approximately 80,000 distinct CDR3 sequences, approximately 12% seen once. Specimen: whole blood. These receptors were taken from an adult who was a healthcare worker with PCR-confirmed SARS-CoV-2 infection or an uninfected control (not recorded which).

CDR3: CATSWTGTALTDTQYF. The CDR3 coding sequence is TGTGCCACCTCCTGGACCGGGACAGCCCTCACAGATACGCAGTATTTT. The chain couples TRBV28 to TRBJ2-3; 7 nucleotides match TRBD1. Germline CDR1 is MDHEN and CDR2 is SYDVKM. V shed 10 bases, J shed 2 bases, and the junction held 15 bases outside the gene matches. The CDR3 contains 16 residues.

The chain couples TRBV7-2 to TRBJ2-5, with TRBD2 matching over 11 bases. Germline V gene sequence: CDR1 SGHTA, CDR2 FQGNSA. The CDR3 is made up of 15 amino acids. The V and J ends lost 1 base and 4 bases, in that order; junction bases with no gene match: 2. CDR3 DNA: TGTGCCAGCAGCTTAGGGCTAGCGGGAGGAGAGACCCAGTACTTC. The encoded protein is CASSLGLAGGETQYF.

CDR3 loop: CSVEFSGTGGFSGYTF. CDR3 nucleotide sequence: TGCAGCGTTGAATTCTCCGGGACAGGGGGCTTCAGTGGCTACACCTTC. This chain uses TRBV29-1 with TRBJ1-2; 12 nucleotides line up with TRBD1. J was trimmed by 7 bases and V by 2 bases; bases with no gene match: 11. From germline, CDR1 is SQVTM and CDR2 ANQGSEA. The CDR3 consists of 16 residues.

This clonotype was picked up many times. At one boundary the junction diverges from the germline segment, which might be a read error. This chain connects TRBV11-2 to TRBJ1-3, with D hard to call. Germline V gene sequence: CDR1 SGHAT, CDR2 FQNNGV. This CDR3 spans 15 amino acids. The CDR3 DNA is TGTGCCAGCAGCTATACCAGGATCTCTGAAAACACCATATATTTT. Translating it yields CASSYTRISENTIYF.

The chain carries TRBV7-2 and TRBJ2-5; D not resolved. The CDR3 is 13 residues long. Trimming took 5 bases from V and 5 from J, leaving 12 bases between them. The germline V gene encodes CDR1 SGHTA and CDR2 FQGNSA. The CDR3 DNA is TGTGCCAGCAGCCCGGCCCCACCGGAGACCCAGTACTTC. Amino acid sequence: CASSPAPPETQYF.

This clonotype was detected a few times. The rearrangement links TRBV29-1 to TRBJ1-4; 7 bases are shared with TRBD1. This CDR3 spans 12 amino acids. Germline V CDR1 and CDR2: SQVTM, ANQGSEA. V shed 7 bases, J shed 8 bases, and the junction held 7 bases outside the gene matches. The CDR3 DNA reads TGCAGCGCTGTAGACAGGGAGGAAAAACTGTTTTTT. Protein sequence: CSAVDREEKLFF.

This clonotype was counted a few times. V is TRBV4-2 and J is TRBJ2-1, with 10 nucleotides matching TRBD2. V shed 1 base and J 2 bases; nucleotides not matched to a gene: 8. Germline CDR1 LGHNA, CDR2 YNFKEQ. CDR3 length equals 18 residues. The CDR3 sequence: CASSQAGASGRAYNEQFF. CDR3 sequence (DNA): TGTGCCAGCAGCCAAGCAGGGGCGAGCGGGAGGGCCTACAATGAGCAGTTCTTC.

The J gene is TRBJ1-2, the V gene TRBV11-1; 7 bases align to TRBD1. Germline assignment: CDR1 SGHAT and CDR2 FQDESV (reference sequence). V dropped 5 bases and J dropped 8; count of bases not matched to a gene: 8. The CDR3 runs 13 residues. The DNA of the CDR3 is TGTGCCAGCAGCCGGACAGGCTCGAGAGGCTACACCTTC. Its translation: CASSRTGSRGYTF.

This clonotype was recorded many times. In DNA form, the CDR3 reads TGTGCCAGCAGTTTAGGGGGGGCGTCGGGCACTGAAGCTTTCTTT. Translation: CASSLGGASGTEAFF. The chain uses TRBV28 and TRBJ1-1, with TRBD1 as a possible D gene (6 bases). Deletions cut 2 bases from V and 4 bases from J, with 14 bases between. The CDR3 extends over 15 amino acids. Germline CDR1 and CDR2: MDHEN and SYDVKM.

The V call is TRBV7-2, the J call TRBJ2-7, with TRBD2 identical over 7 bases. Germline V lookup: CDR1 SGHTA, CDR2 FQGNSA. V lost 7 bases and J lost 5; bases outside the gene matches: 11. This CDR3 is built from 14 residues. This chain's CDR3 is CASTLGRGGNEQYF. CDR3 nucleotide sequence: TGTGCCAGCACTCTAGGGAGGGGTGGCAACGAGCAGTACTTC.

This clonotype was seen ten or more times. The chain combines TRBV28 with TRBJ1-1; no reliable D call. The CDR3 has 11 amino acids. The ends were cut back, 3 bases at V and 2 bases at J, with 1 base in the middle. CDR1 is MDHEN, CDR2 SYDVKM, per germline. The CDR3 DNA follows: TGTGCCAGCAGTTTCAACACTGAAGCTTTCTTT. Residues: CASSFNTEAFF.

The CDR3, as DNA: TGCGCCAGCAGTGAGGAGGCGGGAAGGGGAGAGACCCAGTACTTC. Translation: CASSEEAGRGETQYF. The chain combines TRBV10-1 with TRBJ2-5; D is possibly TRBD2 (6 bases). Trimming cost V 2 bases and J 4 bases, with 14 bases left between them. CDR3 length equals 15 residues. Germline V gene lookup returns CDR1 WNHNN and CDR2 SYGVQD (reference sequence).

This clonotype was picked up a small number of times. The V call is TRBV11-2, the J call TRBJ2-1, with D hard to call. This CDR3 comprises 13 residues. CDR1 is SGHAT and CDR2 is FQNNGV in the germline V gene. The V gene lost 1 base and the J gene lost 6 bases, with 7 bases spanning the gap. In DNA form, the CDR3 reads TGTGCCAGCAGCTTAGGGGTTGCCAATGAGCAGTTCTTC. Its protein product is CASSLGVANEQFF.